This TCR beta chain derives from a study of blood T cell repertoires in COVID-19. Turning to the study itself: Acute and convalescent COVID-19 samples came from the United States, Italy and Spain. The analysed material was cDNA or gDNA that came from T cells, B-cell-depleted T cells, or PBMCs.

With V trimmed by 3 bases and J by 4 bases, 8 bases remained unmatched. Germline CDR1 is SGHRS and CDR2 is YFSETQ. There are 15 residues in the CDR3. TCRdb's table, derived via immunoSEQ multiplex PCR, lists solely in-frame clones and lacks some. In the table there are fewer than 450,000 clones, more than 75% of which are singletons. This chain uses TRBV5-1 with TRBJ1-2, with 8 bases lining up with TRBD1. This clonotype was obtained from a woman aged 45 to 65 with COVID-19, enrolled during active disease. The sample comprised peripheral blood. CDR3 amino acids: CASSSTGQEPYGYTF. CDR3 nucleotide sequence: TGCGCCAGCAGCTCCACGGGACAGGAACCCTATGGCTACACCTTC.